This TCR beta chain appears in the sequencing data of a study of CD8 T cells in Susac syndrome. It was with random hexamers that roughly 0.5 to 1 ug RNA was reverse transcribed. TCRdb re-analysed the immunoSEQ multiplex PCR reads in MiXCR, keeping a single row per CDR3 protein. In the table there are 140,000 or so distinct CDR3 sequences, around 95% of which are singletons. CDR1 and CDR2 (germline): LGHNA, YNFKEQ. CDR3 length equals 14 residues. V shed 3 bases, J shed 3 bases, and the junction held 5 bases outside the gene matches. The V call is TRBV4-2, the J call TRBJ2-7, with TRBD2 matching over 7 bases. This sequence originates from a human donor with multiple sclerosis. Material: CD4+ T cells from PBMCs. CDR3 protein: CASSHGGRSYEQYF. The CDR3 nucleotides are TGTGCCAGCAGCCACGGCGGGAGAAGCTACGAGCAGTACTTC.